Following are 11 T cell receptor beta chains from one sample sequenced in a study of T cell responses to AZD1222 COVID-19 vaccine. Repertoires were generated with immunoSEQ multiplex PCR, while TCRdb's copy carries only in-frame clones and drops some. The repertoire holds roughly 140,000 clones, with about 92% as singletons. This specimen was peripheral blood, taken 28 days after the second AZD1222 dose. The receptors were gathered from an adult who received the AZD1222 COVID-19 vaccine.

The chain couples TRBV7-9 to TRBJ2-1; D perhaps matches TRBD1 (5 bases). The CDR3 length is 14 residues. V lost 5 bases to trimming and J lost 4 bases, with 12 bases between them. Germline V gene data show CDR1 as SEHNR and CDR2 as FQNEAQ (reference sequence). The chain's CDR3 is CASSTREFYNEQFF. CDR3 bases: TGTGCCAGCAGCACCAGGGAATTTTACAATGAGCAGTTCTTC.

CDR3 amino acids: CASSPPGPAGQYF. The CDR3 DNA is TGTGCCAGCAGCCCCCCCGGGCCTGCGGGGCAGTACTTC. The chain carries TRBV7-9 and TRBJ2-7; possibly TRBD2 for D (5 bases). The CDR3 is 13 amino acids. Between the trimmed V and J ends, which lost 5 bases and 9 bases, there was a span of 17 bases. CDR1 is SEHNR, CDR2 FQNEAQ, per germline (reference sequence). The full variable domain, completed using reference TRBV7-9 and TRBJ2-7, is DTGVSQNPRHKITKRGQNVTFRCDPISEHNRLYWYRQTLGQGPEFLTYFQNEAQLEKSRLLSDRFSAERPKGSFSTLEIQRTEQGDSAMYLCASSPPGPAGQYFGPGTRLTVT.

CDR3 sequence (DNA): TGTGCCAGCAGTTACTCGCGGGACAGGGCTCAGCCCCAGCATTTT. The encoded protein is CASSYSRDRAQPQHF. The J gene is TRBJ1-5, the V gene TRBV6-6, with 9 bases matching TRBD1. The germline gives CDR1 MNHNY, CDR2 SVGAGI (reference sequence). The V gene end was trimmed by 0 bases and the J gene end by 6 bases; junction bases not matched to a gene: 3. CDR3 size: 15 residues.

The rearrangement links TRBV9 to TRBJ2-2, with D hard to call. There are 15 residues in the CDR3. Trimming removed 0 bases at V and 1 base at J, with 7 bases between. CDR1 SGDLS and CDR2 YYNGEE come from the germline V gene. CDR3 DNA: TGTGCCAGCAGCGTAGGACTCGGGAACACCGGGGAGCTGTTTTTT. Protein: CASSVGLGNTGELFF.

The CDR3 nucleotides read TGTGCCAGTAGTGTCACAGGGTTCGACGAGCAGTACTTC. It codes for CASSVTGFDEQYF. The chain carries TRBV19 and TRBJ2-7; a possible D gene is TRBD1 (6 bases). The CDR3 length is 13 residues. The ends were cut back, 5 bases at V and 5 bases at J, with 13 bases in the middle. CDR1 is LNHDA and CDR2 is SQIVND in the germline V gene (reference sequence).

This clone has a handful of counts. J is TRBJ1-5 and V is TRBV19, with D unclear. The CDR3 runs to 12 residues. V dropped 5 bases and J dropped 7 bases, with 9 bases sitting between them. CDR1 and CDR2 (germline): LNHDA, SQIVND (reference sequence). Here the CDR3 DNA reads TGTGCCAGTAGTGAGACGGGCCAGCCCCAGCATTTT. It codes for CASSETGQPQHF.

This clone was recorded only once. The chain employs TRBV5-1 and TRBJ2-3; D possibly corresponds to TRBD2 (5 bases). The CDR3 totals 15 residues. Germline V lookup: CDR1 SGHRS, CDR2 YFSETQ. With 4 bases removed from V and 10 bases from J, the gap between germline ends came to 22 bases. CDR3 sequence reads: CASSIDTERSWAQYF. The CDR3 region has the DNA TGCGCCAGCAGCATCGACACGGAGCGGAGCTGGGCGCAGTATTTT.

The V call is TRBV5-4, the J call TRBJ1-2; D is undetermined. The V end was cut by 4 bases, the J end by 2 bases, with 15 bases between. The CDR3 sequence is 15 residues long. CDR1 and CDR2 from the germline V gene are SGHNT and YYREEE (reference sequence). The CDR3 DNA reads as TGTGCCAGCAGCCCCGACTTCCCCATCAACTATGGCTACACCTTC. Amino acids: CASSPDFPINYGYTF.

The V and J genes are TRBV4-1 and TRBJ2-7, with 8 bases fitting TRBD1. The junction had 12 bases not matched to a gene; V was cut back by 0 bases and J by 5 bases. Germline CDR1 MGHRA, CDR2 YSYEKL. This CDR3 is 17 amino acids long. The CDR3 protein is CASSQEPRDRSAHEQYF. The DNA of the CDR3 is TGCGCCAGCAGCCAAGAGCCCCGGGACAGGAGTGCACACGAGCAGTACTTC.

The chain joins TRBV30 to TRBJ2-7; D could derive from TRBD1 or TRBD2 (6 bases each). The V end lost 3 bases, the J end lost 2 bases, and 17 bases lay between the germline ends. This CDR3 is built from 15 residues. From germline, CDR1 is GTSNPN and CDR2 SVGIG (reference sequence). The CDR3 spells CAWRDPGAWTYEQYF. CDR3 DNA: TGTGCCTGGAGGGACCCGGGGGCCTGGACCTACGAGCAGTACTTC.

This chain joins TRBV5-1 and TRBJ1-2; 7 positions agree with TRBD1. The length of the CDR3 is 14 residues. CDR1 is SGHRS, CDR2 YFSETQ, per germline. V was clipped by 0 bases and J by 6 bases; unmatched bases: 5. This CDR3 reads CASSLGPTGNGYTF. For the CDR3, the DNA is TGCGCCAGCAGCTTGGGGCCGACAGGGAATGGCTACACCTTC.